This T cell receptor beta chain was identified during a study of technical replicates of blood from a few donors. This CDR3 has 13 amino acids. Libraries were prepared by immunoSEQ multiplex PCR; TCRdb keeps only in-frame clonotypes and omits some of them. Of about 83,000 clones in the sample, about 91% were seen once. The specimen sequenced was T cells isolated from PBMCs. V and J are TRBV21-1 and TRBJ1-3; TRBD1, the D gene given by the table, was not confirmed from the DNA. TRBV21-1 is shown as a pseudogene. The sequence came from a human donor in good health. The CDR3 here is CASPRGHGNTIYF. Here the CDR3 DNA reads TGTGCCAGCCCTAGGGGGCATGGAAACACCATATATTTT.